Shown below are 19 T cell receptor beta chains from a single sample sequenced in a study of CD8 T cells in Susac syndrome. Random-hexamer reverse transcription was applied to roughly 0.5 to 1 ug RNA. MiXCR, run by TCRdb on the immunoSEQ multiplex PCR reads, gives a single entry per CDR3 protein. This table has fewer than 150,000 distinct CDR3 sequences, about 94% appearing once. Sample: CD8+ T cells from PBMCs. The receptors stem from a human donor in good health.

The chain has TRBV29-1 and TRBJ1-1; unclear D gene. Trimming left V 3 bases short and J 8 bases short, with 10 bases between. The V gene's germline CDR1 is SQVTM and CDR2 ANQGSEA. The CDR3 is 11 amino acids. This CDR3 reads CSVDGGWEAFF. CDR3 DNA sequence: TGCAGCGTTGATGGTGGGTGGGAAGCTTTCTTT.

The V gene is TRBV20-1, the J gene TRBJ2-7; a weak D match, TRBD2 (6 bases). Germline lookup yields CDR1 DFQATT and CDR2 SNEGSKA (reference sequence). CDR3 length: 12 amino acids. V was cut by 6 bases and J by 0 bases, with 9 bases left in between. The CDR3 DNA sequence: TGCAGTGCAGCTAGCGTCTCCTACGAGCAGTACTTC. Protein: CSAASVSYEQYF.

The chain employs TRBV4-3 and TRBJ1-2; D gene unclear. CDR1 is LGHNA, CDR2 YSLEER, per germline. The V end was cut by 0 bases, the J end by 0 bases, with 11 bases between. The CDR3 loop spans 16 amino acids. For the CDR3, the DNA is TGCGCCAGCAGCCAAGAAATCCGGGCCGCTAACTATGGCTACACCTTC. It encodes CASSQEIRAANYGYTF.

The chain uses TRBV28 and TRBJ2-7; no clear D. CDR1 MDHEN and CDR2 SYDVKM come from the germline V gene. The CDR3 is made up of 14 amino acids. The V gene lost 3 bases and the J gene lost 1 base, with 10 bases spanning the gap. The CDR3 bases are TGTGCCAGCAGTTTTGGTAGTGGATCCTACGAGCAGTACTTC. This sequence encodes CASSFGSGSYEQYF.

The genes are TRBV27 and TRBJ2-1, with D possibly being TRBD2 (5 bases). V dropped 4 bases and J dropped 8 bases, with 9 bases sitting between them. The CDR3 totals 12 residues. The germline CDR1 and CDR2 sequences are MNHEY and SMNVEV (reference sequence). CDR3 loop: CASSSRGYEQFF. The CDR3 DNA sequence: TGTGCCAGCAGTTCAAGAGGGTATGAGCAGTTCTTC.

The V gene is TRBV4-2, the J gene TRBJ2-7; D might be TRBD2 (6 bases). The CDR3 consists of 13 residues. Trimming left V 8 bases short and J 4 bases short, with 15 bases between. Germline V CDR1 and CDR2: LGHNA, YNFKEQ. In nucleotides, the CDR3 is TGTGCCAGCCGGAGGGAGGTAGAATACGAGCAGTACTTC. Residues: CASRREVEYEQYF.

The chain has TRBV4-3 and TRBJ2-5, with TRBD1 matching over 7 bases. The CDR3 covers 16 residues. Germline CDR1 is LGHNA and CDR2 is YSLEER. The J segment lost 1 base and the V segment lost 0 bases, leaving 5 bases of the junction unmatched. DNA for the CDR3: TGCGCCAGCAGCCAAGATATGGGACAGCCCCAAGAGACCCAGTACTTC. It yields the protein CASSQDMGQPQETQYF.

The chain employs TRBV24-1 and TRBJ1-1; D gene ambiguous. Looked up from germline, CDR1 is KGHDR and CDR2 is SFDVKD. The CDR3 has 13 residues. V was shortened by 0 bases and J by 3 bases, with 4 bases between the two germline ends. CDR3 coding DNA: TGTGCCACCAGTGATTTGTGGTACACTGAAGCTTTCTTT. Translating gives CATSDLWYTEAFF.

The chain carries TRBV29-1 and TRBJ2-2; D is undetermined. V lost 3 bases and J lost 4, with 9 bases in between. The CDR3 has 13 residues. The germline CDR1 and CDR2 sequences are SQVTM and ANQGSEA. CDR3 sequence reads: CSVDPTSTGELFF. The DNA for the CDR3 is TGCAGCGTTGACCCGACCTCCACCGGGGAGCTGTTTTTT.

The V and J genes are TRBV2 and TRBJ2-7; D may be TRBD1 (6 bases). V lost 0 bases, J lost 5 bases, and 14 bases lay in between. Germline assignment: CDR1 SNHLY and CDR2 FYNNEI. The CDR3 length is 15 residues. The CDR3: CASSEALGGLDEQYF. The CDR3, as DNA: TGTGCCAGCAGTGAAGCGCTTGGGGGCCTGGACGAGCAGTACTTC. The whole variable domain, remainder taken from reference TRBV2 and TRBJ2-7, is EPEVTQTPSHQVTQMGQEVILRCVPISNHLYFYWYRQILGQKVEFLVSFYNNEISEKSEIFDDQFSVERPDGSNFTLKIRSTKLEDSAMYFCASSEALGGLDEQYFGPGTRLTVT.

This clonotype is a singleton in its sample. The CDR3 is CSVWVGNEKLFF. The CDR3 nucleotides read TGCAGCGTTTGGGTTGGTAATGAAAAACTGTTTTTT. The chain employs TRBV29-1 and TRBJ1-4; no clear D gene. The V gene lost 5 bases and the J gene lost 4 bases, with 8 bases spanning the gap. Germline assignment: CDR1 SQVTM and CDR2 ANQGSEA. The CDR3 consists of 12 residues.

V is TRBV3-1 and J is TRBJ1-4; no clear D gene. This CDR3 comprises 16 residues. Germline lookup yields CDR1 LGHDT and CDR2 YNNKEL (reference sequence). V lost 3 bases and J 0 bases, leaving 11 bases between the germline ends. In DNA form, the CDR3 reads TGTGCCAGCAGCCACGTCATGGAGGCAACTAATGAAAAACTGTTTTTT. Its translation: CASSHVMEATNEKLFF.

The rearrangement uses TRBV12-3 or TRBV12-4 and TRBJ2-1; no clear D gene. The CDR3 runs to 11 residues. Trimming took 3 bases from V and 8 from J, leaving 5 bases between them. CDR3 protein: CASSFGYEQFF. CDR3 coding DNA: TGTGCCAGCAGTTTCGGGTATGAGCAGTTCTTC.

The rearrangement joins TRBV28 to TRBJ1-2; 7 nucleotides agree with TRBD1. Trimming cost V 2 bases and J 4 bases; bases outside gene matches: 7. CDR1 MDHEN and CDR2 SYDVKM come from the germline V gene. The CDR3 is 15 amino acids. CDR3 sequence: CASSLPGQKSYGYTF. As DNA, the CDR3 is TGTGCCAGCAGTTTACCGGGACAGAAGAGCTATGGCTACACCTTC.

The rearrangement links TRBV20-1 to TRBJ2-7; D uncertain. The V gene's germline CDR1 is DFQATT and CDR2 SNEGSKA (reference sequence). The CDR3 consists of 13 residues. Trimming pared 0 bases from V and 0 bases from J, leaving 6 bases between. This CDR3 is CSARDDNSYEQYF. Written as DNA, the CDR3 is TGCAGTGCTAGAGACGACAACTCCTACGAGCAGTACTTC.

The chain combines TRBV28 with TRBJ1-1, with D hard to call. V was shortened by 6 bases and J by 2 bases, with 10 bases between the two germline ends. The length of the CDR3 is 13 residues. Germline values: CDR1 MDHEN, CDR2 SYDVKM. This CDR3 is CASRLTLNTEAFF. The CDR3 DNA reads TGTGCCAGCAGGTTGACACTTAACACTGAAGCTTTCTTT.

This chain connects TRBV9 to TRBJ2-1; a possible D gene is TRBD2 (7 bases). The CDR3 extends over 12 amino acids. Trimming removed 5 bases at V and 9 bases at J, with 12 bases between. Germline V gives CDR1 SGDLS, CDR2 YYNGEE. In DNA, the CDR3 is TGTGCCAGCAGTGGGGGGGGCGGTGAGCAGTTCTTC. Encoded protein: CASSGGGGEQFF.

The chain recombines TRBV9 with TRBJ1-1, with D maybe TRBD1 (6 bases). The V gene's germline CDR1 is SGDLS and CDR2 YYNGEE. The CDR3 length is 14 residues. The V end was cut by 6 bases, the J end by 5 bases, with 17 bases between. CDR3 protein: CASKDPGAETEAFF. The CDR3 DNA reads as TGTGCCAGCAAGGACCCAGGGGCGGAAACTGAAGCTTTCTTT.

In nucleotides, the CDR3 is TGTGCCTGGGGAGGATACTACACCGGGGAGCTGTTTTTT. Protein: CAWGGYYTGELFF. V and J are TRBV30 and TRBJ2-2; possible D gene TRBD2, 5 bases. From germline, CDR1 is GTSNPN and CDR2 SVGIG (reference sequence). The CDR3 has 13 amino acids. The V end lost 5 bases, the J end lost 3 bases, and 10 bases lay between the germline ends.